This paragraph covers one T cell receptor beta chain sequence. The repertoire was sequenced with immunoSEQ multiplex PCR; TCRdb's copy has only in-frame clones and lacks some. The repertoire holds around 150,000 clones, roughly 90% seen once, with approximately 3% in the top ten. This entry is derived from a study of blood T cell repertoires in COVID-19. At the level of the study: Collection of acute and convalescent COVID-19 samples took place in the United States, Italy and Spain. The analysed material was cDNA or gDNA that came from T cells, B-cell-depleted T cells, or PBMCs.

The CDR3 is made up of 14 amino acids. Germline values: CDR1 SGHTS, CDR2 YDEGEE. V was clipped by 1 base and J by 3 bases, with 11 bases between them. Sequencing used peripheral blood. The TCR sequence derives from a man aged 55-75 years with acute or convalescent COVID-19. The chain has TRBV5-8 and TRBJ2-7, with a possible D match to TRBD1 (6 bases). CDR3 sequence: CASSLTDSLYEQYF. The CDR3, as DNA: TGTGCCAGCAGCTTGACGGACAGTCTCTACGAGCAGTACTTC. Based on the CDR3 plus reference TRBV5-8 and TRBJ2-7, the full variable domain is EAGVTQSPTHLIKTRGQQATLRCSPISGHTSVYWYQQALGLGLQFLLWYDEGEERNRGNFPPRFSGRQFPNYSSELNVNALELEDSALYLCASSLTDSLYEQYFGPGTRLTVT.